This T cell receptor beta chain was sequenced during a study of T cell clonality in common variable immunodeficiency. Overall study findings and caveats: In common variable immunodeficiency, TCR beta chains reportedly carried fewer deletions and N-nucleotide insertions.

With V trimmed by 6 bases and J by 4 bases, 4 bases remained unmatched. This CDR3 is built from 13 residues. CDR1 MNHEY and CDR2 SMNVEV come from the germline V gene (reference sequence). In this sample, this clone turned up many times. The antigen is not known. The read ends 3 residues early relative to the CDR3; the germline J gene fills the gap. Sequencing used immunoSEQ multiplex PCR; TCRdb keeps in-frame clones, though not all of them. The sample shows over 20,000 clones, none of them appearing just once. The J gene is TRBJ2-7, the V gene TRBV27, with 9 bases matching TRBD1. This sequence originates from a human donor with common variable immunodeficiency. The sample was peripheral blood mononuclear cells. CDR3 bases read: TGTGCCAGCAGGGGACAGGGCCTTTACGAG. It specifies CASRGQGLYE. The whole CDR3 protein is CASRGQGLYEQYF.